At least ten counts were recorded for the clone carrying this T cell receptor beta chain. The sample is drawn from a study of neurological immune-mediated disorders. CDR1 is MNHEY and CDR2 is SVGAGI in the germline V gene. Trimming pared 4 bases from V and 9 bases from J, leaving 13 bases between. The CDR3 covers 13 residues. Each CDR3 protein is one row after TCRdb ran MiXCR on the 5' RACE reads. The sample carries 45,000 to 55,000 distinct CDR3 sequences, 10% recorded once. This receptor was obtained from a woman aged 40 to 49 with HTLV-1-associated myelopathy (HAM/TSP). The sample comprised PBMCs. This sequence joins TRBV6-5 and TRBJ2-1; perhaps TRBD2 as D (6 bases). The CDR3 DNA reads TGTGCCAGCAGTTTTGGGGACTGGAGTGAGCAGTTCTTC. This encodes CASSFGDWSEQFF.